Shown below are 32 T cell receptor beta chains from a single sample sequenced in a study of cytomegalovirus exposure and HLA in healthy donors. This PCR relied on a set of 60 Vbeta primers and 13 Jbeta primers. TCRdb's copy holds only in-frame clones and misses some; the assay was immunoSEQ multiplex PCR. The sample includes some 140,000 clones, about 61% seen only once; the top ten take 2% to 2.5%. The sequencing input was PBMCs. Receptors were obtained from a woman in her thirties or forties in good health and CMV-seronegative.

This clone was seen a few times. J is TRBJ1-2 and V is TRBV15; no reliable D call. CDR1 and CDR2 from the germline V gene are LNHNV and YYDKDF (reference sequence). The length of the CDR3 is 14 residues. V gave up 5 bases and J gave up 5 bases, with 15 bases separating them. The CDR3 loop reads CATSSRVTGYGYTF. CDR3 DNA sequence: TGTGCCACCAGCTCTCGGGTAACTGGGTATGGCTACACCTTC.

This chain links TRBV7-3 with TRBJ2-7; 9 positions match TRBD1. The V and J ends lost 3 bases and 3 bases, in that order; junction bases with no gene match: 6. Germline V gene data show CDR1 as SGHTA and CDR2 as FQGTGA. The CDR3 loop spans 15 amino acids. CDR3 nucleotides: TGTGCCAGCAGCTTGGCCGGGACAGGGAGCTACGAGCAGTACTTC. It is translated as CASSLAGTGSYEQYF.

The chain is built from TRBV18 and TRBJ2-2; D ambiguous. This CDR3 is built from 13 residues. Germline CDR1 and CDR2: KGHSH and LQKENI. V lost 2 bases, J lost 3 bases, and 4 bases lay in between. CDR3 nucleotide sequence: TGTGCCAGCTCACCAACAGACACCGGGGAGCTGTTTTTT. It encodes CASSPTDTGELFF.

The gene calls are TRBV10-3 and TRBJ2-7; no clear D gene. Germline loops: CDR1 ENHRY, CDR2 SYGVKD. V shed 6 bases and J shed 2 bases, with 11 bases lying between them. The CDR3 runs 13 residues. The CDR3 region has the DNA TGTGCCATCAGCCCAGCTACAGCCTACGAGCAGTACTTC. Its translation: CAISPATAYEQYF.

There are a few counts of this clone. This rearrangement joins TRBV2 to TRBJ1-5; TRBD1 might be the D (6 bases). The CDR3 contains 15 residues. The germline V and J ends were trimmed by 6 bases and 3 bases, with 15 bases remaining between them. Germline V gene sequence: CDR1 SNHLY, CDR2 FYNNEI. This CDR3 is CASRRQVGINQPQHF. The CDR3 region has the DNA TGTGCCAGCAGAAGACAGGTAGGAATCAATCAGCCCCAGCATTTT.

The chain couples TRBV9 to TRBJ2-2, with D unclear. CDR1 and CDR2 from the germline V gene are SGDLS and YYNGEE. There are 14 residues in the CDR3. V gave up 1 base and J gave up 3 bases, with 7 bases separating them. The CDR3 region has the DNA TGTGCCAGCAGCGTACAGTGGTACACCGGGGAGCTGTTTTTT. It codes for CASSVQWYTGELFF. The full variable domain, its missing parts supplied by reference TRBV9 and TRBJ2-2, is DSGVTQTPKHLITATGQRVTLRCSPRSGDLSVYWYQQSLDQGLQFLIQYYNGEERAKGNILERFSAQQFPDLHSELNLSSLELGDSALYFCASSVQWYTGELFFGEGSRLTVL.

The chain employs TRBV29-1 and TRBJ2-5; tentative D call: TRBD1 (6 bases). This CDR3 comprises 12 residues. Germline V gives CDR1 SQVTM, CDR2 ANQGSEA. V lost 7 bases, J lost 11 bases, and 20 bases lay in between. CDR3 nucleotide sequence: TGCAGCGGGGGACACCCGGAAGGAGAGCAGTACTTC. Its protein is CSGGHPEGEQYF. Filled out from reference TRBV29-1 and TRBJ2-5, the complete variable domain reads SAVISQKPSRDICQRGTSLTIQCQVDSQVTMMFWYRQQPGQSLTLIATANQGSEATYESGFVIDKFPISRPNLTFSTLTVSNMSPEDSSIYLCSGGHPEGEQYFGPGTRLLVL.

This sequence joins TRBV18 and TRBJ1-4, with D possibly matching TRBD1 (6 bases). Germline loops: CDR1 KGHSH, CDR2 LQKENI. CDR3 size: 17 residues. The V and J ends lost 3 bases and 4 bases respectively, with 18 bases between them. The CDR3 DNA sequence: TGTGCCAGCTCACCCAGCCATACAGGGACCATTAATGAAAAACTGTTTTTT. It encodes CASSPSHTGTINEKLFF.

The V gene is TRBV5-4, the J gene TRBJ2-5; 8 bases map to TRBD1. Trimming removed 4 bases from V and 2 bases from J; junction bases left unmatched: 7. The germline V gene encodes CDR1 SGHNT and CDR2 YYREEE (reference sequence). The CDR3 runs 15 residues. The CDR3 region is CASSGSRTGQETQYF. In DNA form, the CDR3 reads TGTGCCAGCAGCGGTTCTCGGACAGGGCAAGAGACCCAGTACTTC.

In its sample, this clone was seen a few times. This chain links TRBV10-3 with TRBJ2-1, with TRBD2 matching over 8 bases. The CDR3 has 12 residues. The germline CDR1 and CDR2 sequences are ENHRY and SYGVKD. V was clipped by 11 bases and J by 8 bases; unmatched bases: 8. CDR3: CAFGAGVYEQFF. Written as DNA, the CDR3 is TGTGCCTTTGGAGCGGGGGTCTATGAGCAGTTCTTC.

The chain couples TRBV6-6 to TRBJ1-6; tentatively, D is TRBD1 (6 bases). V lost 7 bases and J 7 bases, leaving 14 bases between the germline ends. Germline-derived CDR1 and CDR2 are MNHNY and SVGAGI (reference sequence). The CDR3 length is 14 residues. The CDR3 nucleotides read TGTGCCAGCAACAAGGGGGTATGGAATTCACCCCTCCACTTT. Protein sequence: CASNKGVWNSPLHF.

The chain carries TRBV27 and TRBJ1-1, with TRBD1 as a possible D gene (6 bases). This CDR3 is 16 amino acids long. V lost 3 bases and J lost 1, with 15 bases in between. Germline CDR1 reads MNHEY; CDR2 reads SMNVEV (reference sequence). This CDR3 reads CASSFYIRGRNTEAFF. CDR3 nucleotides: TGTGCCAGCAGTTTCTACATCAGGGGCCGGAACACTGAAGCTTTCTTT.

There are a few counts of this clone. The gene calls are TRBV9 and TRBJ1-6; D unresolved. The CDR3 loop spans 14 amino acids. Trimming stripped 0 bases from V and 6 bases from J, with 7 bases between. Germline values: CDR1 SGDLS, CDR2 YYNGEE. Written as DNA, the CDR3 is TGTGCCAGCAGCGTAGAAGCTATTAATTCACCCCTCCACTTT. It yields the protein CASSVEAINSPLHF.

This clone was seen a handful of times. The chain combines TRBV4-2 with TRBJ1-4; D unclear. The CDR3 loop spans 15 amino acids. V was cut by 1 base and J by 1 base, with 7 bases left in between. The V gene's germline CDR1 is LGHNA and CDR2 YNFKEQ. CDR3 in amino acids: CASSQVRGTNEKLFF. The DNA for the CDR3 is TGTGCCAGCAGCCAAGTCCGAGGAACTAATGAAAAACTGTTTTTT.

The rearrangement joins TRBV19 to TRBJ2-3; weak D call: TRBD2 (5 bases). From germline, CDR1 is LNHDA and CDR2 SQIVND (reference sequence). This CDR3 spans 12 amino acids. Trimming shortened V by 3 bases and J by 5 bases, and 6 bases separated the two germline ends. The CDR3: CASSIGRDTQYF. CDR3 DNA: TGTGCCAGTAGTATTGGGAGAGATACGCAGTATTTT. The full variable domain, its missing parts supplied by reference TRBV19 and TRBJ2-3, is DGGITQSPKYLFRKEGQNVTLSCEQNLNHDAMYWYRQDPGQGLRLIYYSQIVNDFQKGDIAEGYSVSREKKESFPLTVTSAQKNPTAFYLCASSIGRDTQYFGPGTRLTVL.

This clone was found a few times. The chain couples TRBV7-8 to TRBJ1-1; 7 bases are shared with TRBD1. J was trimmed by 0 bases and V by 5 bases; bases with no gene match: 3. CDR3 length: 14 amino acids. Germline-derived CDR1 and CDR2 are SGHVS and FQNEAQ. CDR3 in DNA: TGTGCCAGCAGCCCGGACAGGATGAACACTGAAGCTTTCTTT. This sequence encodes CASSPDRMNTEAFF.

For the CDR3, the DNA is TGTGCCAGCAGTTCAGGACAGGGCGGTGGCTACACCTTC. Its protein is CASSSGQGGGYTF. The chain couples TRBV28 to TRBJ1-2, with TRBD1 matching over 8 bases. CDR1 MDHEN and CDR2 SYDVKM come from the germline V gene. The CDR3 consists of 13 residues. V lost 4 bases and J lost 7; bases outside the gene matches: 5.

The chain uses TRBV18 and TRBJ2-2; tentatively, D is TRBD2 (5 bases). The V gene lost 3 bases and the J gene lost 4 bases, with 6 bases spanning the gap. CDR3 length: 13 amino acids. Germline V gene sequence: CDR1 KGHSH, CDR2 LQKENI. DNA for the CDR3: TGTGCCAGCTCACCGGGGAGCACCGGGGAGCTGTTTTTT. Translation: CASSPGSTGELFF.

The rearrangement joins TRBV9 to TRBJ2-2; D perhaps matches TRBD1 (5 bases). The CDR3 spans 15 residues. CDR1 is SGDLS, CDR2 YYNGEE, per germline. The germline V and J ends were trimmed by 0 bases and 7 bases, with 13 bases remaining between them. The CDR3 here is CASSVDQAGIGELFF. In nucleotides, the CDR3 is TGTGCCAGCAGCGTAGACCAGGCAGGGATCGGGGAGCTGTTTTTT.

This chain links TRBV29-1 with TRBJ1-1; D remains ambiguous. CDR3 length: 13 amino acids. V lost 4 bases and J lost 2, with 11 bases in between. Germline V gene lookup returns CDR1 SQVTM and CDR2 ANQGSEA. CDR3 amino acids: CSVGLGRNTEAFF. CDR3 in DNA: TGCAGCGTTGGGCTTGGGAGAAACACTGAAGCTTTCTTT.

This clone was seen more than once but under ten times. The CDR3 DNA reads TGCAGCGTTGAAGCGGGGGGGGGCACAGATACGCAGTATTTT. This encodes CSVEAGGGTDTQYF. The chain links TRBV29-1 to TRBJ2-3; 8 bases align to TRBD2. The CDR3 contains 14 residues. CDR1 and CDR2 from the germline V gene are SQVTM and ANQGSEA. Germline trimming cut 1 base from V and 1 base from J; bases unmatched to any gene: 1.

V and J are TRBV5-1 and TRBJ1-1; D call uncertain. This CDR3 comprises 11 residues. Trimming cost V 1 base and J 7 bases, with 5 bases left between them. Germline CDR1 SGHRS, CDR2 YFSETQ. Here the CDR3 DNA reads TGCGCCAGCAGCTTGACAAATGAAGCTTTCTTT. It yields the protein CASSLTNEAFF.

The chain uses TRBV6-5 and TRBJ1-1; D possibly corresponds to TRBD1 (5 bases). Germline V gene lookup returns CDR1 MNHEY and CDR2 SVGAGI. Trimming stripped 0 bases from V and 4 bases from J, with 12 bases between. The CDR3 loop spans 15 amino acids. The CDR3 sequence: CASSYSAGIGTEAFF. The CDR3 DNA reads as TGTGCCAGCAGTTACTCGGCAGGGATCGGCACTGAAGCTTTCTTT.

V gene TRBV15 combines with J gene TRBJ2-7, with 8 bases lining up with TRBD1. The CDR3 consists of 13 residues. Looked up from germline, CDR1 is LNHNV and CDR2 is YYDKDF (reference sequence). After removal of 3 bases from V and 6 bases from J, the junction contained 4 bases not matched to a gene. The CDR3 sequence is CATSRDRVSEQYF. CDR3 coding DNA: TGTGCCACCAGCAGGGACAGGGTTTCCGAGCAGTACTTC.

This sequence joins TRBV28 and TRBJ1-1, with 7 positions matching TRBD1. V lost 5 bases and J lost 0; bases outside the gene matches: 6. Germline V lookup: CDR1 MDHEN, CDR2 SYDVKM. The CDR3 consists of 15 residues. CDR3 in DNA: TGTGCCAGCAGTCCCCGGGACAGCTTGAACACTGAAGCTTTCTTT. The encoded protein is CASSPRDSLNTEAFF.

The chain couples TRBV27 to TRBJ1-5; 7 nucleotides line up with TRBD1. V shed 4 bases, J shed 2 bases, and the junction held 11 bases outside the gene matches. Germline V gene lookup returns CDR1 MNHEY and CDR2 SMNVEV (reference sequence). There are 17 residues in the CDR3. The CDR3 region has the DNA TGTGCCAGCAGTTCCTTTAACAGGGGAAATGGCAATCAGCCCCAGCATTTT. It yields the protein CASSSFNRGNGNQPQHF.

This clone was seen more than once but under ten times. This chain connects TRBV7-2 to TRBJ1-1, with 11 bases fitting TRBD1. V shed 5 bases, J shed 6 bases, and the junction held 8 bases outside the gene matches. From germline, CDR1 is SGHTA and CDR2 FQGNSA. CDR3 length: 15 residues. The CDR3 is CASSQRRDRGAEAFF. The CDR3 DNA follows: TGTGCCAGCAGCCAACGGAGGGACAGGGGGGCTGAAGCTTTCTTT.

This chain joins TRBV6-6 and TRBJ2-7; 8 bases are a match to TRBD1. Germline V gene lookup returns CDR1 MNHNY and CDR2 SVGAGI (reference sequence). The V segment lost 2 bases and the J segment 5 bases; nucleotides outside the gene matches: 2. This CDR3 is 13 amino acids long. The CDR3 coding sequence is TGTGCCAGCAGTTACCTGGACAGGGACGAGCAGTACTTC. Residues: CASSYLDRDEQYF.

This clone has more than one count but fewer than ten. V gene TRBV6-6 combines with J gene TRBJ1-5; tentatively, D is TRBD1 (6 bases). CDR3 size: 15 residues. The germline V and J ends were trimmed by 6 bases and 4 bases, with 16 bases remaining between them. Germline V lookup: CDR1 MNHNY, CDR2 SVGAGI (reference sequence). The CDR3 DNA sequence: TGTGCCAGCAGCCATCACCAACAGGGAAATCAGCCCCAGCATTTT. Translating it yields CASSHHQQGNQPQHF.

The V gene is TRBV7-9, the J gene TRBJ2-7, with D maybe TRBD1 (6 bases). The CDR3 has 15 amino acids. CDR1 and CDR2 (germline): SEHNR, FQNEAQ (reference sequence). Trimming removed 5 bases from V and 4 bases from J, with 18 bases in between. CDR3 in amino acids: CASSRRDIETYEQYF. The CDR3 DNA reads TGTGCCAGCAGCCGCCGGGACATCGAGACGTACGAGCAGTACTTC.

The V call is TRBV19, the J call TRBJ1-1; TRBD1 might be the D (6 bases). V dropped 9 bases and J dropped 4 bases, with 21 bases sitting between them. The CDR3 is made up of 15 amino acids. CDR1 LNHDA and CDR2 SQIVND come from the germline V gene (reference sequence). CDR3 protein: CASPAPGGGVTEAFF. The CDR3 DNA reads as TGTGCCAGCCCTGCCCCGGGAGGGGGAGTCACTGAAGCTTTCTTT.

This chain's CDR3 is CASSRGTGGSTIKNTEAFF. Written as DNA, the CDR3 is TGTGCCAGCAGCCGTGGGACAGGGGGCTCAACAATAAAGAACACTGAAGCTTTCTTT. The chain employs TRBV5-6 and TRBJ1-1, with 12 bases that match TRBD1. Germline CDR1 SGHDT, CDR2 YYEEEE. The ends lost 4 bases at V and 1 base at J; junction bases unmatched: 14. There are 19 residues in the CDR3. The entire variable domain, with the rest obtained from reference TRBV5-6 and TRBJ1-1, is as follows: DAGVTQSPTHLIKTRGQQVTLRCSPKSGHDTVSWYQQALGQGPQFIFQYYEEEERQRGNFPDRFSGHQFPNYSSELNVNALLLGDSALYLCASSRGTGGSTIKNTEAFFGQGTRLTVV.